Each of the 21 T cell receptor beta chains below was sequenced from the same sample in a study of neurological immune-mediated disorders. TCRdb ran MiXCR on the 5' RACE reads and lists one entry per CDR3 protein. Seen here are more than 35,000 distinct CDR3 sequences, under 3.5% observed once, and the top ten hold approximately 15%. Sample: PBMCs. Receptor source: a woman between 50 and 59 years old with multiple sclerosis.

This clonotype has ten or more counts. One junction end does not reproduce the germline sequence, and a read error may be involved. The rearrangement links TRBV29-1 to TRBJ2-5; D may be TRBD2 (6 bases). Germline loops: CDR1 SQVTM, CDR2 ANQGSEA. The CDR3 totals 9 residues. The CDR3 loop is CSAGEPQYF. CDR3 in DNA: TGCAGCGCGGGAGAGCCCCAGTACTTC.

Many counts were recorded for this clonotype. V usage is TRBV9 and J usage is TRBJ2-7, with 7 bases aligning to TRBD1. The CDR3 totals 15 residues. From germline, CDR1 is SGDLS and CDR2 YYNGEE. V lost 5 bases and J lost 0; bases outside the gene matches: 8. The CDR3 protein is CASSPGQASSYEQYF. The CDR3 DNA reads TGTGCCAGCAGTCCCGGACAGGCTTCCTCCTACGAGCAGTACTTC.

This clonotype occurred many times. The chain employs TRBV5-1 and TRBJ1-1; D may be TRBD1 (5 bases). Trimming pared 3 bases from V and 4 bases from J, leaving 16 bases between. The length of the CDR3 is 15 residues. Germline V gene data show CDR1 as SGHRS and CDR2 as YFSETQ. Here the CDR3 DNA reads TGCGCCAGCAGCTCCGAGGTAGGGGTGTTCACTGAAGCTTTCTTT. This encodes CASSSEVGVFTEAFF.

This clonotype was counted ten times or more. V usage is TRBV29-1 and J usage is TRBJ2-1, with 7 bases matching TRBD1. This CDR3 comprises 13 residues. From germline, CDR1 is SQVTM and CDR2 ANQGSEA. V lost 3 bases to trimming and J lost 3 bases; unmatched junction nucleotides: 2. The CDR3 loop is CSVDAGGYNEQFF. CDR3 DNA: TGCAGCGTTGACGCAGGGGGCTACAATGAGCAGTTCTTC.

This clonotype was picked up many times. A junction end diverges from the germline sequence, so it may reflect a read error. The V and J genes are TRBV28 and TRBJ2-1; TRBD2 agrees at 8 bases. The germline CDR1 and CDR2 sequences are MDHEN and SYDVKM. This CDR3 contains 12 residues. The CDR3 loop reads CDSSTWTSEQFF. The CDR3 DNA follows: TGTGACAGCAGTACCTGGACTAGCGAGCAGTTCTTC.

This clonotype showed up many times. The chain combines TRBV20-1 with TRBJ1-6, with TRBD1 as a possible D gene (5 bases). With 6 bases removed from V and 7 bases from J, the gap between germline ends came to 13 bases. This CDR3 region has 13 residues. Germline V lookup: CDR1 DFQATT, CDR2 SNEGSKA (reference sequence). CDR3: CSALGTENSPLHF. The CDR3 DNA follows: TGCAGTGCGCTCGGGACGGAAAATTCACCCCTCCACTTT.

This clonotype was picked up many times. This sequence joins TRBV5-1 and TRBJ2-3; TRBD2 might be the D (6 bases). V lost 3 bases, J lost 2 bases, and 10 bases lay in between. Germline CDR1 SGHRS, CDR2 YFSETQ. This CDR3 region has 14 residues. For the CDR3, the DNA is TGCGCCAGCAGCTCGACTAGAGCCACAGATACGCAGTATTTT. Translated: CASSSTRATDTQYF.

This clonotype occurred many times. This chain joins TRBV5-1 and TRBJ2-5, with D tentatively TRBD2 (5 bases). V dropped 4 bases and J dropped 5 bases, with 12 bases sitting between them. The CDR3 totals 13 residues. Germline V CDR1 and CDR2: SGHRS, YFSETQ. CDR3 loop: CASSPSGSETQYF. The CDR3 DNA is TGCGCCAGCAGCCCCTCGGGGTCGGAGACCCAGTACTTC.

This clonotype has at least ten counts. The gene calls are TRBV20-1 and TRBJ1-1; D is perhaps TRBD1 (5 bases). The CDR3 sequence is 13 residues long. Trimming took off 3 bases at V and 1 base at J, with 9 bases between the two ends. Germline loops: CDR1 DFQATT, CDR2 SNEGSKA (reference sequence). The CDR3 protein is CSARGTENTEAFF. The CDR3 nucleotides read TGCAGTGCTAGGGGGACCGAGAACACTGAAGCTTTCTTT.

Ten or more counts support this clonotype. The J gene is TRBJ2-7, the V gene TRBV7-2, with 7 bases aligning to TRBD2. Germline V gene sequence: CDR1 SGHTA, CDR2 FQGNSA. The CDR3 covers 14 residues. V was clipped by 0 bases and J by 5 bases; unmatched bases: 4. CDR3 DNA sequence: TGTGCCAGCAGCTTAGCGGGAGGGCCTGACGAGCAGTACTTC. Translating gives CASSLAGGPDEQYF.

The sample holds many counts of this clonotype. V is TRBV20-1 and J is TRBJ1-5; 10 bases map to TRBD1. Looked up from germline, CDR1 is DFQATT and CDR2 is SNEGSKA (reference sequence). Unmatched junction bases numbered 13, after V lost 0 bases and J lost 2 bases. The CDR3 has 19 amino acids. The CDR3 DNA follows: TGCAGTGCTAGAGACTCCCGGACAGGGGGTGTCAGAGGCAATCAGCCCCAGCATTTT. Residues: CSARDSRTGGVRGNQPQHF.

This clonotype has a count of ten or more. This sequence joins TRBV5-6 and TRBJ2-1; D unresolved. In germline, CDR1 is SGHDT, CDR2 YYEEEE. This CDR3 is built from 13 residues. With 0 bases removed from V and 8 bases from J, the gap between germline ends came to 9 bases. Written as DNA, the CDR3 is TGTGCCAGCAGCTTGGACCGGTCCTATGAGCAGTTCTTC. Translated: CASSLDRSYEQFF. Together with reference TRBV5-6 and TRBJ2-1, the CDR3 gives the full variable domain: DAGVTQSPTHLIKTRGQQVTLRCSPKSGHDTVSWYQQALGQGPQFIFQYYEEEERQRGNFPDRFSGHQFPNYSSELNVNALLLGDSALYLCASSLDRSYEQFFGPGTRLTVL.

Ten or more counts support this clonotype. The V and J genes are TRBV5-1 and TRBJ2-7; tentative D call: TRBD1 (6 bases). From germline, CDR1 is SGHRS and CDR2 YFSETQ. The length of the CDR3 is 15 residues. V was trimmed by 4 bases and J by 0 bases, leaving 14 bases between them. The CDR3 coding sequence is TGCGCCAGCAGCGAAACAGGGTTACGCTCCTACGAGCAGTACTTC. It encodes CASSETGLRSYEQYF.

This clonotype has at least ten counts. This sequence joins TRBV7-2 and TRBJ1-1; no clear D gene. Looked up from germline, CDR1 is SGHTA and CDR2 is FQGNSA. The V end was cut by 3 bases, the J end by 0 bases, with 8 bases between. The CDR3 sequence is 14 residues long. In nucleotides, the CDR3 is TGTGCCAGCAGCTTGTCCGTTTTGAACACTGAAGCTTTCTTT. Its translation is CASSLSVLNTEAFF.

This clonotype was recorded at least ten times. This sequence joins TRBV5-7 and TRBJ2-5, with TRBD1 matching 7 bases. TRBV5-7 is flagged as an ORF with uncertain function. The length of the CDR3 is 13 residues. V shed 4 bases and J 3 bases; nucleotides not matched to a gene: 3. CDR3 DNA sequence: TGTGCCAGCAGCCCCGGGACAGAAGAGACCCAGTACTTC. Translating it yields CASSPGTEETQYF.

This clonotype was recorded at least ten times. This chain uses TRBV11-2 with TRBJ2-1; possible D gene TRBD1, 7 bases. The V end was cut by 6 bases, the J end by 4 bases, with 19 bases between. CDR3 length equals 16 residues. Looked up from germline, CDR1 is SGHAT and CDR2 is FQNNGV. The DNA for the CDR3 is TGTGCCAGCAGGGGCGTGAGGGGGCGGGGATACAATGAGCAGTTCTTC. Translated: CASRGVRGRGYNEQFF.

This clonotype occurred many times. The chain has TRBV20-1 and TRBJ2-4; TRBD2 might be the D (6 bases). This CDR3 has 17 residues. Germline CDR1 reads DFQATT; CDR2 reads SNEGSKA (reference sequence). Trimming pared 0 bases from V and 6 bases from J, leaving 21 bases between. CDR3 in DNA: TGCAGTGCTAGAGATCGGGGCGGGCCTCCGGAGGGAAACATTCAGTACTTC. It translates to CSARDRGGPPEGNIQYF.

This clonotype occurred many times. V gene TRBV4-2 combines with J gene TRBJ2-1; D is uncertain. Germline-derived CDR1 and CDR2 are LGHNA and YNFKEQ. Trimming removed 0 bases from V and 7 bases from J, with 13 bases in between. The CDR3 contains 15 residues. The CDR3 nucleotides are TGTGCCAGCAGCCAAGAGGCTATCCCCGGGAATGAGCAGTTCTTC. Translating it yields CASSQEAIPGNEQFF.

This clonotype was counted a few times. Being one base from a much bigger clone, this may be a read error. The V gene is TRBV20-1, the J gene TRBJ2-5; D is undetermined. CDR3 size: 11 residues. Trimming cost V 3 bases and J 5 bases, with 7 bases left between them. Germline assignment: CDR1 DFQATT and CDR2 SNEGSKA (reference sequence). This chain's CDR3 is CSASHGETQYF. For the CDR3, the DNA is TGCAGTGCTAGCCACGGGGAGACCCAGTACTTC.

At least ten counts were recorded for this clonotype. The genes are TRBV12-3 or TRBV12-4 and TRBJ2-6; 8 bases agree with TRBD1. CDR3 length equals 16 residues. V lost 8 bases to trimming and J lost 0 bases; unmatched junction nucleotides: 6. In DNA, the CDR3 is TGTGCCAGCGGGGGACAGGCGATCTCTGGGGCCAACGTCCTGACTTTC. Its translation is CASGGQAISGANVLTF.

This clonotype occurred many times. The rearrangement uses TRBV10-3 and TRBJ1-5, with 10 bases that match TRBD1. The V segment lost 6 bases and the J segment 3 bases; nucleotides outside the gene matches: 2. CDR1 and CDR2 (germline): ENHRY, SYGVKD. The CDR3 is made up of 14 amino acids. Written as DNA, the CDR3 is TGTGCCATCAGGACAGGGGGCCCCAATCAGCCCCAGCATTTT. Protein: CAIRTGGPNQPQHF.